This is a list of T cell receptor beta chains from one sample in a study of CD8 T cells in ankylosing spondylitis. TCRdb called the 5' RACE reads again in MiXCR, with one record for every CDR3 protein. Of about 250,000 distinct CDR3 sequences detected, 20% to 30% appear once; the ten largest clones hold roughly 0.67%. The specimen sequenced was blood, either unsorted or a sorted T cell fraction (not recorded which). The receptors derive from a male donor with ankylosing spondylitis or in good health (not recorded which). Both conserved end residues are part of each CDR3. A D gene is named only where the DNA matches it firmly. Size tells how often a clone was seen (once, few, many) or the class of an expanded clone, and some rows leave it out.

>NA|TRBV20-1|TRBJ2-3|TRBD2
CSARGLAGLMGQYF
TGCAGTGCTAGAGGTCTAGCGGGCCTCATGGGGCAGTATTTT
>NA|TRBV6-6|TRBJ2-3|NA
CASSWGADTQYF
TGTGCCAGCAGTTGGGGGGCAGATACGCAGTATTTT
>NA|TRBV5-6|TRBJ2-6|NA
CASSFTGANVLTF
TGTGCCAGCAGCTTTACAGGGGCCAACGTCCTGACTTTC
>NA|TRBV10-3|TRBJ2-5|NA
CATGPGGETQYF
TGTGCCACGGGACCCGGAGGCGAGACCCAGTACTTC
>few|TRBV12-3/TRBV12-4|TRBJ1-6|NA
CASTPGEVNHNSPLHF
TGTGCCAGCACCCCAGGGGAAGTAAACCATAATTCACCCCTCCACTTT
>NA|TRBV10-3|TRBJ2-5|NA
CAISDPSRGQLQETQYF
TGTGCCATCAGTGACCCTTCCCGGGGGCAGCTACAAGAGACCCAGTACTTC
>NA|TRBV12-3/TRBV12-4|TRBJ1-2|TRBD1
CASSLSRGQHGYTF
TGTGCCAGCAGCTTAAGCAGGGGGCAACATGGCTACACCTTC
>NA|TRBV20-1|TRBJ2-1|TRBD2
CSARGAGLVYNEQFF
TGCAGTGCTAGGGGGGCGGGACTAGTATACAATGAGCAGTTCTTC
>few|TRBV12-3/TRBV12-4|TRBJ1-5|TRBD1
CASSLGQGANQPQHF
TGTGCCAGCAGTTTAGGACAGGGCGCCAATCAGCCCCAGCATTTT
>NA|TRBV5-5|TRBJ2-1|NA
CASSLVPNNEQFF
TGTGCCAGCAGCTTGGTGCCAAACAATGAGCAGTTCTTC
>NA|TRBV10-3|TRBJ2-7|TRBD1
CAISEFTTGKGEQYF
TGTGCCATCAGTGAGTTCACGACAGGGAAAGGCGAGCAGTACTTC
>NA|TRBV10-3|TRBJ2-1|TRBD2
CAISGPGTSKDEQFF
TGTGCCATCAGTGGGCCCGGGACTAGCAAGGATGAGCAGTTCTTC
>many|TRBV3-1|TRBJ2-7|NA
CASSRRQVEYEQYF
TGTGCCAGCAGCCGTCGACAGGTGGAGTACGAGCAGTACTTC
>many|TRBV20-1|TRBJ2-7|TRBD2
CSATTSGIYEQYF
TGCAGTGCCACGACTAGCGGGATTTACGAGCAGTACTTC
>NA|TRBV7-2|TRBJ2-1|NA
CASSFNRLYNEQFF
TGTGCCAGCAGCTTTAATCGGCTGTACAATGAGCAGTTCTTC
>many|TRBV5-1|TRBJ2-3|NA
CASSNAGERIDTQYF
TGCGCCAGCAGCAACGCCGGGGAGAGGATAGATACGCAGTATTTT
>few|TRBV6-1|TRBJ1-1|TRBD1
CASSGRQGKAFF
TGTGCCAGCAGTGGGAGACAGGGCAAAGCTTTCTTT
>many|TRBV20-1|TRBJ2-2|NA
CSARGVSDTGELFF
TGCAGTGCTAGAGGGGTTAGCGACACCGGGGAGCTGTTTTTT
>NA|TRBV29-1|TRBJ2-3|TRBD2
CSVEGLAGNSTDTQYF
TGCAGCGTTGAAGGGCTAGCGGGAAATAGCACAGATACGCAGTATTTT
>few|TRBV6-5|TRBJ2-4|TRBD1
CASSWDRRNIQYF
TGTGCCAGCAGTTGGGACAGGAGAAACATTCAGTACTTC
>NA|TRBV30|TRBJ2-3|NA
CAWSIWASAMQDTQYF
TGTGCCTGGAGCATTTGGGCTAGCGCCATGCAAGATACGCAGTATTTT
>few|TRBV12-3/TRBV12-4|TRBJ2-2|NA
CASSPRTALNTGELFF
TGTGCCAGCAGTCCACGGACAGCCCTAAACACCGGGGAGCTGTTTTTT
>NA|TRBV11-2|TRBJ2-1|TRBD2
CASTIGTRGDNEQFF
TGTGCCAGCACCATCGGGACTAGGGGAGACAATGAGCAGTTCTTC
>NA|TRBV10-3|TRBJ2-1|NA
CAISESGTAINEQFF
TGTGCCATCAGTGAGTCTGGTACAGCTATCAATGAGCAGTTCTTC
>few|TRBV12-3/TRBV12-4|TRBJ1-6|NA
CASSFLGSPLHF
TGTGCCAGCAGTTTCCTAGGTTCACCCCTCCACTTT
>NA|TRBV20-1|TRBJ2-3|NA
CSARGSWGGPDTQYF
TGCAGTGCTAGAGGTAGTTGGGGGGGGCCAGATACGCAGTATTTT
>many|TRBV10-3|TRBJ2-1|TRBD2
CAISALAGGLFSNEQFF
TGTGCCATCAGTGCGCTAGCGGGGGGGCTTTTTTCCAATGAGCAGTTCTTC
>many|TRBV5-1|TRBJ2-1|TRBD1
CASAPTGESYNEQFF
TGCGCCAGCGCCCCAACAGGGGAGAGCTACAATGAGCAGTTCTTC
>once|TRBV10-3|TRBJ2-2|NA
CAISAAPENTGELFF
TGTGCCATCAGTGCCGCCCCCGAGAACACCGGGGAGCTGTTTTTT